Each of the 32 T cell receptor beta chains below was sequenced from the same sample in a study of cytomegalovirus exposure and HLA in healthy donors. PCR involved 60 Vbeta and 13 Jbeta primers. Libraries were prepared by immunoSEQ multiplex PCR; TCRdb keeps only in-frame clonotypes and omits some of them. Seen here are 150,000 to 200,000 clones, about 75% observed once, and the top ten hold less than 5%. The sample taken for sequencing was PBMCs. The receptor set was obtained from a male donor in good health and CMV-seronegative.

This clone was detected only a few times. The CDR3 region has the DNA TGTGCCAGCAGCTTAGCCGGGACAGGGGACGAGCAGTACTTC. Its protein is CASSLAGTGDEQYF. This rearrangement joins TRBV11-1 to TRBJ2-7; TRBD1 agrees at 10 bases. The J segment lost 5 bases and the V segment lost 0 bases, leaving 1 base of the junction unmatched. The CDR3 spans 14 residues. Germline V gene data show CDR1 as SGHAT and CDR2 as FQDESV (reference sequence).

The count of this clone is one. J is TRBJ2-7 and V is TRBV7-6; TRBD1 matches at 8 bases. The CDR3 is 15 residues long. V gave up 7 bases and J gave up 2 bases; unmatched junction bases: 10. CDR1 SGHVS and CDR2 FNYEAQ come from the germline V gene. CDR3 DNA: TGTGCCAGCACTACAGTCGGGACAGGACCCTACGAGCAGTACTTC. As protein: CASTTVGTGPYEQYF. Drawing the rest from reference TRBV7-6 and TRBJ2-7, the complete variable domain is GAGVSQSPRYKVTKRGQDVALRCDPISGHVSLYWYRQALGQGPEFLTYFNYEAQQDKSGLPNDRFSAERPEGSISTLTIQRTEQRDSAMYRCASTTVGTGPYEQYFGPGTRLTVT.

The sample holds a few counts of this clone. This sequence joins TRBV19 and TRBJ2-3; D gene uncertain. Between the trimmed V and J ends, which lost 3 bases and 4 bases, there was a span of 8 bases. This CDR3 has 13 residues. Germline CDR1 is LNHDA and CDR2 is SQIVND (reference sequence). DNA of the CDR3: TGTGCCAGTAGTATGCGTCAAGCAGATACGCAGTATTTT. Protein product: CASSMRQADTQYF. Supplemented by reference TRBV19 and TRBJ2-3, the full variable domain reads DGGITQSPKYLFRKEGQNVTLSCEQNLNHDAMYWYRQDPGQGLRLIYYSQIVNDFQKGDIAEGYSVSREKKESFPLTVTSAQKNPTAFYLCASSMRQADTQYFGPGTRLTVL.

This clone was seen more than once but under ten times. This sample also contains other DNA sequences that code for the same CDR3. The chain recombines TRBV9 with TRBJ2-7; unclear D gene. Looked up from germline, CDR1 is SGDLS and CDR2 is YYNGEE. This CDR3 region has 14 residues. V was trimmed by 4 bases and J by 3 bases, leaving 14 bases between them. CDR3 sequence reads: CASSPTGSGYEQYF. The CDR3 DNA reads TGTGCCAGCAGCCCCACGGGTTCCGGCTACGAGCAGTACTTC.

This chain uses TRBV15 with TRBJ1-3, with TRBD1 identical over 9 bases. V shed 1 base and J 7 bases; nucleotides not matched to a gene: 8. The CDR3 sequence is 16 residues long. Per germline, CDR1 LNHNV and CDR2 YYDKDF (reference sequence). DNA for the CDR3: TGTGCCACCAGCAGAGGCGGGACAGGGAGTGTGAACACCATATATTTT. Translating gives CATSRGGTGSVNTIYF.

V and J are TRBV5-4 and TRBJ2-7, with D maybe TRBD1 (6 bases). Germline assignment: CDR1 SGHNT and CDR2 YYREEE (reference sequence). V was pared by 2 bases and J by 4 bases, with 10 bases between. The CDR3 runs to 13 residues. The CDR3 reads CASSFAGAYEQYF. CDR3 DNA sequence: TGTGCCAGCAGCTTTGCAGGGGCTTACGAGCAGTACTTC. The full variable domain, with the rest looked up from reference TRBV5-4 and TRBJ2-7, is ETGVTQSPTHLIKTRGQQVTLRCSSQSGHNTVSWYQQALGQGPQFIFQYYREEENGRGNFPPRFSGLQFPNYSSELNVNALELDDSALYLCASSFAGAYEQYFGPGTRLTVT.

This rearrangement joins TRBV9 to TRBJ2-1; D unresolved. From germline, CDR1 is SGDLS and CDR2 YYNGEE. CDR3 size: 12 residues. Trimming shortened V by 4 bases and J by 10 bases, and 12 bases separated the two germline ends. The DNA of the CDR3 is TGTGCCAGCAGCTCCCGGTCCTTGGAGCAGTTCTTC. Translation gives CASSSRSLEQFF.

The chain links TRBV5-1 to TRBJ2-3; perhaps TRBD2 as D (7 bases). Germline CDR1 reads SGHRS; CDR2 reads YFSETQ. The length of the CDR3 is 12 residues. Trimming removed 4 bases from V and 11 bases from J, with 14 bases in between. This CDR3 reads CASSGGVRGQYF. The CDR3 DNA reads as TGCGCCAGCAGCGGGGGGGTCAGGGGGCAGTATTTT.

The J gene is TRBJ2-2, the V gene TRBV27; 7 bases line up with TRBD1. Losses at the gene ends were 7 bases for V and 0 bases for J; bases not matched to a gene: 5. The CDR3 is 15 amino acids. Germline assignment: CDR1 MNHEY and CDR2 SMNVEV (reference sequence). Here the CDR3 DNA reads TGTGCCAGCAAAAACAGGGGAACGAACACCGGGGAGCTGTTTTTT. Amino acid sequence: CASKNRGTNTGELFF.

This sequence joins TRBV4-1 and TRBJ2-7, with D possibly matching TRBD1 (5 bases). The germline V and J ends were trimmed by 6 bases and 0 bases, with 12 bases remaining between them. CDR1 is MGHRA and CDR2 is YSYEKL in the germline V gene. This CDR3 contains 14 residues. CDR3 in amino acids: CASSGLGDSYEQYF. The DNA of the CDR3 is TGCGCCAGCAGTGGTCTAGGGGACTCCTACGAGCAGTACTTC.

The chain is built from TRBV9 and TRBJ1-2; a weak D match, TRBD1 (6 bases). From germline, CDR1 is SGDLS and CDR2 YYNGEE. This CDR3 is built from 13 residues. Trimming shortened V by 3 bases and J by 6 bases, and 12 bases separated the two germline ends. The CDR3 loop reads CASSDPGANGYTF. CDR3 bases: TGTGCCAGCAGCGATCCAGGGGCGAATGGCTACACCTTC.

The chain has TRBV7-9 and TRBJ1-4; 7 bases match TRBD1. The CDR3 contains 14 residues. V trimming: 5 bases; J trimming: 8 bases; junction bases outside the gene matches: 8. Germline lookup yields CDR1 SEHNR and CDR2 FQNEAQ (reference sequence). CDR3 amino acids: CASSLQGMEEKLFF. The CDR3 coding sequence is TGTGCCAGCAGCCTACAGGGGATGGAGGAAAAACTGTTTTTT.

The genes are TRBV30 and TRBJ2-1, with a possible D match to TRBD2 (6 bases). The ends were cut back, 4 bases at V and 4 bases at J, with 17 bases in the middle. CDR1 is GTSNPN and CDR2 is SVGIG in the germline V gene (reference sequence). The CDR3 extends over 15 amino acids. CDR3 residues: CAWKRAASVYNEQFF. The CDR3 DNA reads as TGTGCCTGGAAACGCGCGGCTAGCGTTTACAATGAGCAGTTCTTC. Using reference TRBV30 and TRBJ2-1 for the parts outside the CDR3, the full variable domain is SQTIHQWPATLVQPVGSPLSLECTVEGTSNPNLYWYRQAAGRGLQLLFYSVGIGQISSEVPQNLSASRPQDRQFILSSKKLLLSDSGFYLCAWKRAASVYNEQFFGPGTRLTVL.

This clone was observed a single time. The genes are TRBV6-5 and TRBJ2-7; tentative D call: TRBD1 (6 bases). The V gene lost 1 base and the J gene lost 4 bases, with 8 bases spanning the gap. The length of the CDR3 is 13 residues. Germline V CDR1 and CDR2: MNHEY, SVGAGI. The CDR3 spells CASSYFGQYEQYF. In DNA form, the CDR3 reads TGTGCCAGCAGTTACTTCGGACAGTACGAGCAGTACTTC.

This chain joins TRBV7-6 and TRBJ1-3; D is unresolved. Trimming removed 1 base at V and 3 bases at J, with 10 bases between. Germline V lookup: CDR1 SGHVS, CDR2 FNYEAQ. The CDR3 is 15 residues long. The CDR3 region is CASSLGPGGGNTIYF. Written as DNA, the CDR3 is TGTGCCAGCAGCTTAGGCCCAGGAGGTGGAAACACCATATATTTT.

In regard to this clone: The sample contains more than one DNA sequence encoding this CDR3. The chain couples TRBV29-1 to TRBJ2-1; D perhaps matches TRBD1 (5 bases). The CDR3 has 11 amino acids. Germline values: CDR1 SQVTM, CDR2 ANQGSEA. V lost 4 bases to trimming and J lost 10 bases, with 11 bases between them. CDR3 in DNA: TGCAGCGTTGGGGAAAGGGGCGAGCAGTTCTTC. As protein: CSVGERGEQFF.

This clone was counted between two and nine times. The V gene is TRBV7-9, the J gene TRBJ1-4, with a weak D call TRBD1 (6 bases). Germline CDR1 is SEHNR and CDR2 is FQNEAQ (reference sequence). CDR3 length equals 14 residues. Trimming removed 5 bases from V and 8 bases from J, with 15 bases in between. The CDR3 DNA reads TGTGCCAGCAGCCACAGGGTGAATGGGGAAAAACTGTTTTTT. Protein: CASSHRVNGEKLFF.

The chain recombines TRBV6-1 with TRBJ2-7, with D possibly TRBD1 on 6 matching bases. CDR3 length: 12 residues. CDR1 is MNHNS and CDR2 is SASEGT in the germline V gene. V lost 6 bases and J lost 4, with 10 bases in between. CDR3 nucleotide sequence: TGTGCCAGCAGCAGGACAGTTTACGAGCAGTACTTC. Amino acids: CASSRTVYEQYF.

V gene TRBV6-1 combines with J gene TRBJ1-4, with D uncertain. V lost 3 bases to trimming and J lost 0 bases, with 14 bases between them. The germline V gene encodes CDR1 MNHNS and CDR2 SASEGT. The CDR3 sequence is 17 residues long. The CDR3 DNA reads TGTGCCAGCAGTGATTTTCGTGAAGAGGCAACTAATGAAAAACTGTTTTTT. Encoded protein: CASSDFREEATNEKLFF.

The chain combines TRBV6-5 with TRBJ2-2, with 7 bases fitting TRBD1. The V gene end was trimmed by 8 bases and the J gene end by 6 bases; junction bases not matched to a gene: 12. CDR1 is MNHEY and CDR2 is SVGAGI in the germline V gene. The CDR3 is 15 amino acids. CDR3 protein: CASQDRDRLPGELFF. The CDR3 nucleotides read TGTGCCAGCCAAGATCGGGACAGACTCCCCGGGGAGCTGTTTTTT.

The V gene is TRBV4-1, the J gene TRBJ2-7; 10 nucleotides line up with TRBD1. V was clipped by 0 bases and J by 2 bases; unmatched bases: 1. Germline V gives CDR1 MGHRA, CDR2 YSYEKL. This CDR3 has 15 amino acids. CDR3 sequence: CASSQDDRGPYEQYF. CDR3 nucleotide sequence: TGCGCCAGCAGCCAAGATGACAGGGGGCCCTACGAGCAGTACTTC.

This chain links TRBV7-9 with TRBJ1-2; no firm D call. V lost 6 bases to trimming and J lost 0 bases, with 14 bases between them. Germline V gene sequence: CDR1 SEHNR, CDR2 FQNEAQ (reference sequence). The CDR3 runs 15 residues. CDR3 DNA sequence: TGTGCCAGCAGGGATACCCGGCGGGCTAACTATGGCTACACCTTC. This gives the protein CASRDTRRANYGYTF. Full variable domain (rest looked up from reference TRBV7-9 and TRBJ1-2): DTGVSQNPRHKITKRGQNVTFRCDPISEHNRLYWYRQTLGQGPEFLTYFQNEAQLEKSRLLSDRFSAERPKGSFSTLEIQRTEQGDSAMYLCASRDTRRANYGYTFGSGTRLTVV.

The gene calls are TRBV7-3 and TRBJ2-5; D possibly corresponds to TRBD1 (5 bases). Judging by the DNA end, TRBJ2-7 fits better; the J call may be wrong. Looked up from germline, CDR1 is SGHTA and CDR2 is FQGTGA. The CDR3 has 12 amino acids. This CDR3 reads CASSLQGGEQYF. The CDR3 bases are TGTGCCAGCAGCTTACAGGGTGGCGAGCAGTACTTC.

This clone was picked up a small number of times. The chain joins TRBV6-6 to TRBJ1-3; D remains unclear. The CDR3 runs to 12 residues. Trimming pared 6 bases from V and 5 bases from J, leaving 8 bases between. CDR1 is MNHNY, CDR2 SVGAGI, per germline (reference sequence). CDR3 DNA: TGTGCCAGCAGACCCGGGAGAAACACCATATATTTT. Its translation is CASRPGRNTIYF.

The chain employs TRBV5-1 and TRBJ2-5; 10 nucleotides agree with TRBD2. The CDR3 extends over 16 amino acids. The germline V gene encodes CDR1 SGHRS and CDR2 YFSETQ. V trimming: 3 bases; J trimming: 2 bases; junction bases outside the gene matches: 7. The CDR3 region has the DNA TGCGCCAGCAGCTCTAGAGGGACTAGCGCTCAAGAGACCCAGTACTTC. Its translation is CASSSRGTSAQETQYF.

The chain recombines TRBV28 with TRBJ1-2; TRBD1 matches 10 bases. The trim removed 2 bases at V and 9 bases at J, leaving 6 bases unmatched. Germline CDR1 is MDHEN and CDR2 is SYDVKM. The CDR3 runs 14 residues. The CDR3 loop reads CASSLPGQGSSYTF. In DNA form, the CDR3 reads TGTGCCAGCAGTTTACCGGGACAGGGGAGTAGCTACACCTTC.

Notes on this clone: This sequence is one base from a far larger clone and is likely a read error. This sample includes further DNA sequences coding for the same CDR3. The CDR3 coding sequence is TGTGCCAGCAGCTTCTCCGGGAACACTGAAGCTTTCTTT. It encodes CASSFSGNTEAFF. The rearrangement joins TRBV7-9 to TRBJ1-1, with D unclear. Germline V lookup: CDR1 SEHNR, CDR2 FQNEAQ (reference sequence). Trimming left V 3 bases short and J 1 base short, with 6 bases between. The CDR3 contains 13 residues.

The chain links TRBV4-1 to TRBJ2-5; the D gene is possibly TRBD1 (5 bases). The CDR3 extends over 14 amino acids. Looked up from germline, CDR1 is MGHRA and CDR2 is YSYEKL. V gave up 2 bases and J gave up 5 bases, with 12 bases separating them. Here the CDR3 reads CASSQQQVLETQYF. The CDR3 nucleotides read TGCGCCAGCAGCCAACAACAGGTTTTGGAGACCCAGTACTTC.

The chain carries TRBV5-4 and TRBJ1-1, with TRBD1 matching over 9 bases. This CDR3 contains 14 residues. Losses at the gene ends were 4 bases for V and 7 bases for J; bases not matched to a gene: 8. The germline gives CDR1 SGHNT, CDR2 YYREEE (reference sequence). This CDR3 is CASSGGQGKSEAFF. The CDR3 bases are TGTGCCAGCAGCGGGGGACAGGGCAAGAGTGAAGCTTTCTTT.

The chain uses TRBV5-1 and TRBJ1-1; tentatively, D is TRBD1 (6 bases). The germline V gene has CDR1 SGHRS and CDR2 YFSETQ. The V end was cut by 3 bases, the J end by 8 bases, with 14 bases between. There are 13 residues in the CDR3. CDR3 nucleotide sequence: TGCGCCAGCAGCTCCGCCTCAGGGGCCGAAGCTTTCTTT. Amino acid sequence: CASSSASGAEAFF.

The chain recombines TRBV4-1 with TRBJ2-7; 7 bases align to TRBD1. V lost 0 bases to trimming and J lost 11 bases; unmatched junction nucleotides: 7. The CDR3 is 13 residues long. Germline-derived CDR1 and CDR2 are MGHRA and YSYEKL. This CDR3 is CASSQDRQGWEYF. The CDR3 region has the DNA TGCGCCAGCAGCCAAGATAGACAGGGTTGGGAGTACTTC.

The chain employs TRBV15 and TRBJ2-3; D remains ambiguous. V lost 1 base and J 6 bases, leaving 8 bases between the germline ends. This CDR3 is 13 amino acids long. Germline CDR1 LNHNV, CDR2 YYDKDF (reference sequence). The CDR3 sequence: CATSRGSRDTQYF. The DNA of the CDR3 is TGTGCCACCAGCAGAGGGAGTAGGGATACGCAGTATTTT.